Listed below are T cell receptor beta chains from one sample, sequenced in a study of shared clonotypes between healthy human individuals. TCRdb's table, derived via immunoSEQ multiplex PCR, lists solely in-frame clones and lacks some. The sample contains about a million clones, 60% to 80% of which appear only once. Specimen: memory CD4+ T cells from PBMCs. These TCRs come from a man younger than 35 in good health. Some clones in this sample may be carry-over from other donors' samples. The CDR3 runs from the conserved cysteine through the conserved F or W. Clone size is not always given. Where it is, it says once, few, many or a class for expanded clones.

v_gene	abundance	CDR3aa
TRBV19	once	CASSQAQGSGNTIYF
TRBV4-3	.	CASSQDRTHEQYF
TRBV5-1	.	CASSLTRDRRMNTEAFF
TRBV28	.	CASSSGTALGYTF
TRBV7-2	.	CASSLSFVANYGYTF
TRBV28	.	CAAGGSYNEQFF
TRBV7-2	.	CASSLGPTGSGGYTF
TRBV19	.	CASSNGRSQPQHF
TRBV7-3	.	CASSLASGSSYNEQFF
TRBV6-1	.	CASSEATAGRGDGYTF
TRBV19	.	CASSPRDRDAQYF
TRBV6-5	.	CASSSGGETQYF
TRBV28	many	CASSLSPSSYEQYF
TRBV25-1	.	CASSELGTGKTGELFF
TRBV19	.	CASSMSGPNYEQYF
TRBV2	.	CASSKAHRYEQYF
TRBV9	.	CASSPGTSGTQETQYF
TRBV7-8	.	CASSFFSGLAGDEQYF
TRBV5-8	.	CASSFGTGNTEAFF